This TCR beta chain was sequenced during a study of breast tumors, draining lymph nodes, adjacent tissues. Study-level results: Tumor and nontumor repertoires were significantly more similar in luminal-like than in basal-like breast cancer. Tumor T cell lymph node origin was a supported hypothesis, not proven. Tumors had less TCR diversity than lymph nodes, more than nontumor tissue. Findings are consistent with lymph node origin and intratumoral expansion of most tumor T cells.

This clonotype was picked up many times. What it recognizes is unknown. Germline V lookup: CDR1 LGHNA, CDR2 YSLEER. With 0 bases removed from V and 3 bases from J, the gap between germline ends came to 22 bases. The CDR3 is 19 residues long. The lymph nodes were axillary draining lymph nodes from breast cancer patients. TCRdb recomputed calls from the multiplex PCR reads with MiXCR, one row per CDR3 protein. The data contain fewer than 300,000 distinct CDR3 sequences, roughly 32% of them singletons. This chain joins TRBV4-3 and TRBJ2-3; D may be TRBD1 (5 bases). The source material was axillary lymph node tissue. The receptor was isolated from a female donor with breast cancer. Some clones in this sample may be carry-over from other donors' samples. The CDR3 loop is CASSQDRQFRAGLTDTQYF. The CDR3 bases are TGCGCCAGCAGCCAAGATCGACAGTTTCGGGCAGGGTTAACAGATACGCAGTATTTT.